Many counts were recorded for the clone carrying this T cell receptor beta chain. Its antigen is as yet unknown. Time point indicated: longitudinal time-point 3. Unsorted libraries were prepared from 2 million PBMCs held at -80 C. cDNA was made by 5'RACE with 10-nucleotide random UMIs. Every sequencing run generated in excess of 170 million TCR-beta sequences. These sequences covered 15-18 subjects. TCRdb used MiXCR to reprocess the 5' RACE reads, holding one entry per CDR3 protein. This table holds approximately 100,000 distinct CDR3 sequences, 10% to 11% found once. Per germline, CDR1 MNHEY and CDR2 SVGEGT. Between the trimmed V and J ends, which lost 5 bases and 4 bases, there was a span of 22 bases. The length of the CDR3 is 17 residues. The record originates from a study of neurological immune-mediated disorders. Notes on the study in general: Across subjects, no CDR3 amino acid sequence appeared in expanded clones of more than one subject, a finding that suggested private repertoires in all groups.

The clonotype comes from a female donor with HTLV-1-associated myelopathy (HAM/TSP). The sequencing sample was made of PBMCs. V usage is TRBV6-2 or TRBV6-3 and J usage is TRBJ2-3; no definite D call. The CDR3 reads CASSKLKVHSTADTQYF. Written as DNA, the CDR3 is TGTGCCAGCAGTAAGCTTAAGGTCCATTCGACGGCAGATACGCAGTATTTT.